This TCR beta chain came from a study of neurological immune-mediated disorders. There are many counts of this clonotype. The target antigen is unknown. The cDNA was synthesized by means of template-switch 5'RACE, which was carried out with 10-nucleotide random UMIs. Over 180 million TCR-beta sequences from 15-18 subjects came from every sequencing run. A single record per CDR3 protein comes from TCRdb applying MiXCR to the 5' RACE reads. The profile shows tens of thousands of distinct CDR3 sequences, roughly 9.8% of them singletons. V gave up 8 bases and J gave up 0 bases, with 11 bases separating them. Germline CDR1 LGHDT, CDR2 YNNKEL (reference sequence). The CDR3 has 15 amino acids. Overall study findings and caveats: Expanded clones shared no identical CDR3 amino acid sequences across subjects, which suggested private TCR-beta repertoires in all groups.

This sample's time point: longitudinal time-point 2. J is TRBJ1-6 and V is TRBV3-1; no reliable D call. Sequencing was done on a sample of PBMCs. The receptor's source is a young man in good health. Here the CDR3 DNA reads TGTGCCAGCTCTGAACAGCGCTCCTATAATTCACCCCTCCACTTT. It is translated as CASSEQRSYNSPLHF.